This T cell receptor beta chain was retrieved from a study of post-analysis software for immune sequencing data. Study-level background: The study covered relapsing-remitting, secondary progressive and progressive-relapsing courses of multiple sclerosis.

The TCR beta cDNA libraries contained unique molecular identifiers. Each batch of about 0.95 to 11 million T cells produced some 450,000 cDNA molecules. MiXCR was run by TCRdb on the PCR reads, yielding one entry per CDR3 protein. This sample has about 160,000 distinct CDR3 sequences, with about 34% found just once. Overall study results and limits: Among 5 or 6 TRBV segments more frequent in patients than controls were TRBV5-6, TRBV5-1 and TRBV20-1.

The germline V gene encodes CDR1 MNHEY and CDR2 SVGAGI. The CDR3 is 15 residues long. Deletions cut 5 bases from V and 1 base from J, with 14 bases between. Details on this clonotype: Its antigen is unidentified.

Sequences were derived from blood, sampled after autologous hematopoietic stem cell transplantation. The chain is built from TRBV6-5 and TRBJ1-1; D unclear. The sequence came from a girl under 18 with multiple sclerosis. CDR3 residues: CASSTLSGGNTEAFF. For the CDR3, the DNA is TGTGCCAGCAGTACCCTCTCGGGCGGGAACACTGAAGCTTTCTTT.